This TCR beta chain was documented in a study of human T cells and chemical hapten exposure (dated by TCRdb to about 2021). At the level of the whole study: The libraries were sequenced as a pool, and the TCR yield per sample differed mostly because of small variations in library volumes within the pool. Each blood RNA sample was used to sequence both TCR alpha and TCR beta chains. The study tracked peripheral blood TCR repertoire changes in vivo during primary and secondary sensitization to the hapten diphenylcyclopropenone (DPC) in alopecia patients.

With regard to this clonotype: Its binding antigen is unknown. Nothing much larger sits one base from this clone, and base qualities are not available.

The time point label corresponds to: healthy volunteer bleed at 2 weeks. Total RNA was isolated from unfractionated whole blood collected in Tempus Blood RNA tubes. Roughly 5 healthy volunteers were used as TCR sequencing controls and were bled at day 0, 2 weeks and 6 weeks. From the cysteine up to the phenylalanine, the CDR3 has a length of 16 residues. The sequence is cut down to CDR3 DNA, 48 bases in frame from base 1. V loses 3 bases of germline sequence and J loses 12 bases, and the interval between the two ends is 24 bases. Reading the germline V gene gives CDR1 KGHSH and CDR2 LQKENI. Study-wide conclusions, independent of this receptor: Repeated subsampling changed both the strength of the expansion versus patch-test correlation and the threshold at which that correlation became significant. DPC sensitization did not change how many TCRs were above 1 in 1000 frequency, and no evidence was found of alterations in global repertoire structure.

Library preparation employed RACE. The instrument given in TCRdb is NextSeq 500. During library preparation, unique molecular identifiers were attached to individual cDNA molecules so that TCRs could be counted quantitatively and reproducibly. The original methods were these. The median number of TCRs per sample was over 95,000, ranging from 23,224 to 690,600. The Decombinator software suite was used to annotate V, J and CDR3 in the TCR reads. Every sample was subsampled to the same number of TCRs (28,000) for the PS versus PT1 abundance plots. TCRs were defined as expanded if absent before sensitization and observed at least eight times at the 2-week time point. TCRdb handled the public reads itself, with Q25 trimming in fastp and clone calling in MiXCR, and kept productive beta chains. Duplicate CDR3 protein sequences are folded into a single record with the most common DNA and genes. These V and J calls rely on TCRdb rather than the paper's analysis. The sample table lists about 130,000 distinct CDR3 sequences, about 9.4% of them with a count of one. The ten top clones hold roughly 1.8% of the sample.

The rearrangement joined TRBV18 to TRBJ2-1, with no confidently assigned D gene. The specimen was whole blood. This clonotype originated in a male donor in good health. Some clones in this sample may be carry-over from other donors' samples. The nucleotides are TGTGCCAGCTCACCTGGTTTCCAGTTCAACATCTATGGGCAGTTCTTC. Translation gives CASSPGFQFNIYGQFF. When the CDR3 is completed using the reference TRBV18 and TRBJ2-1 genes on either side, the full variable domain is NAGVMQNPRHLVRRRGQEARLRCSPMKGHSHVYWYRQLPEEGLKFMVYLQKENIIDESGMPKERFSAEFPKEGPSILRIQQVVRGDSAAYFCASSPGFQFNIYGQFFGPGTRLTVL.